These 21 T cell receptor beta chains came from one sample sequenced in a study of cytomegalovirus exposure and HLA in healthy donors. This PCR relied on a set of 60 Vbeta primers and 13 Jbeta primers. Assay: immunoSEQ multiplex PCR; the TCRdb copy retains only in-frame clones and omits some. Of roughly 180,000 clones listed, approximately 88% are singletons. The sequenced sample consisted of PBMCs. The origin of the receptors is a boy aged 2 to 9 in good health and CMV-seronegative.

The chain couples TRBV29-1 to TRBJ2-1, with 12 bases matching TRBD2. With V trimmed by 7 bases and J by 4 bases, 5 bases remained unmatched. The germline V gene encodes CDR1 SQVTM and CDR2 ANQGSEA. The CDR3 has 14 residues. The DNA for the CDR3 is TGCAGCGCTGTAGGACTAGCGGGATACAATGAGCAGTTCTTC. This gives the protein CSAVGLAGYNEQFF.

This clone was detected only once. V and J are TRBV19 and TRBJ2-5; D possibly corresponds to TRBD2 (5 bases). CDR1 and CDR2 from the germline V gene are LNHDA and SQIVND (reference sequence). This CDR3 has 17 amino acids. V was trimmed by 6 bases and J by 4 bases, leaving 24 bases between them. The CDR3 is CASSYSGGPPEGETQYF. In nucleotides, the CDR3 is TGTGCCAGTAGCTACTCAGGAGGACCTCCCGAGGGAGAGACCCAGTACTTC.

The CDR3 protein is CASSPAEVNTEAFF. As DNA, the CDR3 is TGTGCCAGCAGTCCGGCGGAGGTCAACACTGAAGCTTTCTTT. The chain employs TRBV6-5 and TRBJ1-1; D gene ambiguous. This CDR3 is built from 14 residues. V was pared by 5 bases and J by 2 bases, with 12 bases between. Per germline, CDR1 MNHEY and CDR2 SVGAGI.

The rearrangement links TRBV2 to TRBJ2-1, with 10 bases identical to TRBD2. CDR1 and CDR2 (germline): SNHLY, FYNNEI. The CDR3 is made up of 16 amino acids. Trimming at V came to 4 bases and at J to 6 bases, leaving 9 bases not matched to a gene. The CDR3 spells CASSASGSSAGNEQFF. The CDR3 DNA is TGTGCCAGCAGTGCTAGCGGGAGTAGTGCAGGCAATGAGCAGTTCTTC.

This clone has a single count. The chain has TRBV6-5 and TRBJ1-1; tentative D call: TRBD1 (5 bases). Per germline, CDR1 MNHEY and CDR2 SVGAGI. This CDR3 region has 13 residues. Between the trimmed V and J ends, which lost 0 bases and 6 bases, there was a span of 8 bases. In nucleotides, the CDR3 is TGTGCCAGCAGTTACTCGTCGGGGGCTGAAGCTTTCTTT. This encodes CASSYSSGAEAFF.

The chain joins TRBV29-1 to TRBJ1-1; no definite D call. Germline V lookup: CDR1 SQVTM, CDR2 ANQGSEA. The V gene lost 5 bases and the J gene lost 1 base, with 14 bases spanning the gap. The CDR3 contains 14 residues. The CDR3 DNA is TGCAGCGTTCACGGCCGGGAACCGAACACTGAAGCTTTCTTT. It encodes CSVHGREPNTEAFF.

The rearrangement joins TRBV6-1 to TRBJ1-6; D is ambiguous. From germline, CDR1 is MNHNS and CDR2 SASEGT. The V and J ends lost 1 base and 10 bases respectively, with 14 bases between them. The CDR3 runs to 15 residues. Here the CDR3 reads CASSEEGRGWSPLHF. The CDR3, as DNA: TGTGCCAGCAGTGAAGAAGGGAGAGGCTGGTCACCCCTCCACTTT.

The chain uses TRBV5-6 and TRBJ2-7; 15 bases map to TRBD2. From germline, CDR1 is SGHDT and CDR2 YYEEEE. Trimming took 0 bases from V and 2 from J; bases not matched to a gene: 3. The length of the CDR3 is 17 residues. The CDR3 loop reads CASSLGGTSGGPYEQYV. The CDR3 DNA sequence: TGTGCCAGCAGCTTGGGGGGGACTAGCGGGGGGCCCTACGAGCAGTACGTC.

This clone was counted a few times. This chain's CDR3 is CASSVAPDTEQYV. CDR3 in DNA: TGTGCCAGCAGCGTAGCCCCGGACACCGAGCAGTACGTC. The rearrangement links TRBV9 to TRBJ2-7; maybe TRBD1 (5 bases). Per the germline V gene, CDR1 is SGDLS and CDR2 is YYNGEE. V lost 0 bases to trimming and J lost 6 bases, with 10 bases between them. There are 13 residues in the CDR3.

The rearrangement uses TRBV7-9 and TRBJ1-4, with a tentative D call TRBD1 (6 bases). Germline CDR1 and CDR2: SEHNR and FQNEAQ (reference sequence). The CDR3 is 18 residues long. V dropped 1 base and J dropped 0 bases, with 15 bases sitting between them. The CDR3, as DNA: TGTGCCAGCAGCTTAGGGACAGACTTTTTTGCAACTAATGAAAAACTGTTTTTT. This encodes CASSLGTDFFATNEKLFF.

The rearrangement joins TRBV5-4 to TRBJ2-3, with D hard to call. This CDR3 spans 16 amino acids. CDR1 SGHNT and CDR2 YYREEE come from the germline V gene (reference sequence). V lost 4 bases to trimming and J lost 1 base, with 16 bases between them. This CDR3 is CASSLSRWFRTDTQYF. The CDR3 DNA reads as TGTGCCAGCAGCCTCTCGAGGTGGTTCCGCACAGATACGCAGTATTTT.

The chain joins TRBV11-2 to TRBJ2-3, with 13 bases matching TRBD2. Germline CDR1 reads SGHAT; CDR2 reads FQNNGV. Trimming cost V 6 bases and J 1 base; bases outside gene matches: 10. This CDR3 is 18 amino acids long. The CDR3 DNA reads TGTGCCAGCAGGACCGGACTAGCGGGGGTGGTAGGCACAGATACGCAGTATTTT. It translates to CASRTGLAGVVGTDTQYF.

The rearrangement joins TRBV7-8 to TRBJ2-3, with TRBD2 matching 8 bases. Per germline, CDR1 SGHVS and CDR2 FQNEAQ. The trim removed 1 base at V and 4 bases at J, leaving 7 bases unmatched. The CDR3 consists of 16 residues. The DNA for the CDR3 is TGTGCCAGCAGCTTAGGAAGCGGGAGTTCAGCAGATACGCAGTATTTT. Protein sequence: CASSLGSGSSADTQYF.

This chain links TRBV7-2 with TRBJ1-1; D may be TRBD1 (5 bases). The CDR3 sequence is 13 residues long. Germline CDR1 SGHTA, CDR2 FQGNSA. Between the trimmed V and J ends, which lost 4 bases and 5 bases, there was a span of 11 bases. This CDR3 reads CASSSYGGTEAFF. CDR3 sequence (DNA): TGTGCCAGCAGCTCCTATGGGGGGACTGAAGCTTTCTTT. The whole variable domain, filled in from reference TRBV7-2 and TRBJ1-1, reads GAGVSQSPSNKVTEKGKDVELRCDPISGHTALYWYRQSLGQGLEFLIYFQGNSAPDKSGLPSDRFSAERTGGSVSTLTIQRTQQEDSAVYLCASSSYGGTEAFFGQGTRLTVV.

The rearrangement joins TRBV11-2 to TRBJ1-1, with TRBD1 identical over 8 bases. Germline CDR1 is SGHAT and CDR2 is FQNNGV. This CDR3 comprises 16 residues. Trimming at V came to 5 bases and at J to 4 bases, leaving 12 bases not matched to a gene. This chain's CDR3 is CASSTPQTGVSTEAFF. CDR3 coding DNA: TGTGCCAGCAGCACCCCCCAGACAGGGGTTAGCACTGAAGCTTTCTTT.

This chain uses TRBV5-6 with TRBJ2-5, with TRBD2 identical over 9 bases. The germline CDR1 and CDR2 sequences are SGHDT and YYEEEE. The V and J ends lost 0 bases and 5 bases, in that order; junction bases with no gene match: 8. The CDR3 consists of 16 residues. CDR3 in DNA: TGTGCCAGCAGCTTGGTGGCGGGGGGGCCTCGGGAGACCCAGTACTTC. Protein: CASSLVAGGPRETQYF.

This chain links TRBV7-9 with TRBJ1-5; the match to TRBD1 covers 7 bases. This CDR3 is built from 15 residues. The trim removed 0 bases at V and 5 bases at J, leaving 4 bases unmatched. In germline, CDR1 is SEHNR, CDR2 FQNEAQ (reference sequence). DNA of the CDR3: TGTGCCAGCAGCTTAGCAGGGGGCGGTGATCAGCCCCAGCATTTT. Amino acid sequence: CASSLAGGGDQPQHF.

This clone was seen just once. J is TRBJ2-1 and V is TRBV25-1; tentative D call: TRBD2 (5 bases). Per germline, CDR1 MGHDK and CDR2 SYGVNS. The CDR3 totals 13 residues. Between the trimmed V and J ends, which lost 5 bases and 4 bases, there was a span of 9 bases. The CDR3 here is CASSPRGYNEQFF. The CDR3 region has the DNA TGTGCCAGCAGTCCTCGGGGTTACAATGAGCAGTTCTTC.

In this sample, this clone turned up once. The CDR3 spells CASSSTSDYNEQFF. CDR3 sequence (DNA): TGTGCCAGCAGTTCAACTAGCGACTACAATGAGCAGTTCTTC. J is TRBJ2-1 and V is TRBV6-5; 7 bases match TRBD2. The CDR3 is 14 residues long. V trimming: 4 bases; J trimming: 3 bases; junction bases outside the gene matches: 3. Germline V gives CDR1 MNHEY, CDR2 SVGAGI.

The table lists this clone with a few counts. The J gene is TRBJ1-6, the V gene TRBV10-3; possible D gene TRBD1, 6 bases. Deletions cut 2 bases from V and 7 bases from J, with 18 bases between. CDR3 length equals 17 residues. From germline, CDR1 is ENHRY and CDR2 SYGVKD. CDR3 loop: CAISEVGGQGSNSPLHF. The CDR3, as DNA: TGTGCCATCAGTGAGGTGGGGGGGCAGGGTTCAAATTCACCCCTCCACTTT.

The V gene is TRBV11-3, the J gene TRBJ2-2; TRBD2 agrees at 11 bases. CDR3 length: 16 amino acids. CDR1 and CDR2 (germline): SGHNT, YENEEA. The V gene end was trimmed by 5 bases and the J gene end by 2 bases; junction bases not matched to a gene: 4. The CDR3 coding sequence is TGTGCCAGCAGCCCCGGGACTAGCGGCAACACCGGGGAGCTGTTTTTT. Protein product: CASSPGTSGNTGELFF.